These T cell receptor beta chains were read from a single sample in a study of blood T cell repertoires in COVID-19. TCRdb's table, derived via immunoSEQ multiplex PCR, lists solely in-frame clones and lacks some. The profile shows about 200,000 clones, around 83% of them singletons. The specimen sequenced was peripheral blood. The receptors stem from a woman older than 75 with acute or convalescent COVID-19. CDR3s include the opening cysteine and the closing phenylalanine or tryptophan. D genes are given only for firm matches.

j_gene: TRBJ1-5; v_gene: TRBV25-1; d_gene: TRBD1; CDR3aa: CASSEQGVLQPQHF; CDR3nt: TGTGCCAGCAGTGAACAGGGGGTACTTCAGCCCCAGCATTTT
j_gene: TRBJ1-1; v_gene: TRBV2; d_gene: NA; CDR3aa: CASSETGYNTEAFF; CDR3nt: TGTGCCAGCAGTGAGACAGGCTACAACACTGAAGCTTTCTTT
j_gene: TRBJ1-3; v_gene: TRBV11-2; d_gene: NA; CDR3aa: CASSLLYSGNTIYF; CDR3nt: TGTGCCAGCAGTTTACTTTACTCTGGAAACACCATATATTTT
j_gene: TRBJ1-1; v_gene: TRBV5-1; d_gene: NA; CDR3aa: CASSYRRGMNTEAFF; CDR3nt: TGCGCCAGCAGCTATCGAAGAGGTATGAACACTGAAGCTTTCTTT
j_gene: TRBJ2-4; v_gene: TRBV5-1; d_gene: TRBD2; CDR3aa: CASSETSWENIQYF; CDR3nt: TGCGCCAGCAGCGAGACTAGCTGGGAAAACATTCAGTACTTC
j_gene: TRBJ1-4; v_gene: TRBV18; d_gene: TRBD1; CDR3aa: CASSPLGTGGNEKLFF; CDR3nt: TGTGCCAGCTCACCACTGGGGACAGGGGGTAATGAAAAACTGTTTTTT
j_gene: TRBJ2-5; v_gene: TRBV18; d_gene: TRBD1; CDR3aa: CASSPGQGVAETQYF; CDR3nt: TGTGCCAGCTCACCGGGACAGGGGGTAGCAGAGACCCAGTACTTC
j_gene: TRBJ1-5; v_gene: TRBV24-1; d_gene: NA; CDR3aa: CATSDPGGDAGMAQHF; CDR3nt: TGTGCCACCAGTGACCCGGGAGGGGACGCCGGGATGGCCCAGCATTTT
j_gene: TRBJ1-1; v_gene: TRBV28; d_gene: TRBD1; CDR3aa: CASSPWTGDMNTEAFF; CDR3nt: TGTGCCAGCAGTCCCTGGACAGGGGACATGAACACTGAAGCTTTCTTT
j_gene: TRBJ2-3; v_gene: TRBV7-9; d_gene: NA; CDR3aa: CASSLAQRRDTQYF; CDR3nt: TGTGCCAGCAGCTTAGCCCAGCGGAGAGATACGCAGTATTTT
j_gene: TRBJ1-2; v_gene: TRBV30; d_gene: NA; CDR3aa: CAWGPGHSTTF; CDR3nt: TGTGCCTGGGGACCGGGACATTCTACCACCTTC
j_gene: TRBJ2-2; v_gene: TRBV7-8; d_gene: TRBD1; CDR3aa: CASSRDRVAELFF; CDR3nt: TGTGCCAGCAGCCGAGACAGGGTTGCGGAGCTGTTTTTT
j_gene: TRBJ2-7; v_gene: TRBV6-5; d_gene: TRBD1; CDR3aa: CASRDQGAPNEQYF; CDR3nt: TGTGCCAGCAGGGATCAGGGGGCGCCGAACGAGCAGTACTTC
j_gene: TRBJ2-5; v_gene: TRBV5-1; d_gene: NA; CDR3aa: CASSLVGGAQETQYF; CDR3nt: TGCGCCAGCAGCTTGGTCGGCGGGGCCCAAGAGACCCAGTACTTC
j_gene: TRBJ1-6; v_gene: TRBV11-2; d_gene: TRBD1; CDR3aa: CASSLPGTGGNSPLHF; CDR3nt: TGTGCCAGCAGCCTCCCCGGGACAGGAGGTAATTCACCCCTCCACTTT
j_gene: TRBJ1-4; v_gene: TRBV7-2; d_gene: TRBD1; CDR3aa: CASRPGQGLYEKLFF; CDR3nt: TGTGCCAGCAGACCCGGACAGGGTCTTTATGAAAAACTGTTTTTT
j_gene: TRBJ2-3; v_gene: TRBV6-5; d_gene: TRBD2; CDR3aa: CASKPSGSRTDTQYF; CDR3nt: TGTGCCAGCAAACCCAGCGGGAGTAGGACAGATACGCAGTATTTT